Listed below are T cell receptor beta chains from one sample, sequenced in a study of T cell changes during pregnancy in multiple sclerosis. Repertoires were generated with immunoSEQ multiplex PCR, while TCRdb's copy carries only in-frame clones and drops some. The data show fewer than 60,000 clones, roughly 94% seen once. Sample: CD8+ T cells from peripheral blood mononuclear cells, taken in the first trimester of pregnancy. These receptors were obtained from a female donor with multiple sclerosis, enrolled in a pregnancy study. CDR3s include the opening cysteine and the closing phenylalanine or tryptophan. A D gene is named only where the DNA matches it firmly. Clone size, where shown, is once, few, many, or a class for clones that have expanded.

j_call clone_size v_call d_call cdr3_aa cdr3_nt
TRBJ2-6 once TRBV7-2 TRBD1 CASSLWDRVIFRANVLTF TGTGCCAGCAGCTTATGGGACAGGGTGATTTTTAGGGCCAACGTCCTGACTTTC
TRBJ2-7 . TRBV5-4 . CASSFRGSEQYF TGTGCCAGCAGCTTTCGGGGATCCGAGCAGTACTTC
TRBJ2-1 . TRBV6-4 . CASSDKSIPNEQFF TGTGCCAGCAGTGACAAGTCTATTCCCAATGAGCAGTTCTTC
TRBJ1-1 . TRBV6-5 TRBD1 CASSWGQGNTEAFF TGTGCCAGCAGCTGGGGACAGGGGAACACTGAAGCTTTCTTT
TRBJ2-7 . TRBV13 . CASSWIAGQPYEQYF TGTGCCAGCAGCTGGATCGCCGGACAGCCCTACGAGCAGTACTTC
TRBJ1-5 . TRBV27 TRBD1 CASSEQGLGNQPQHF TGTGCCAGCAGCGAACAGGGGTTGGGGAATCAGCCCCAGCATTTT
TRBJ2-1 . TRBV30 . CAWSVGSEQFF TGTGCCTGGAGTGTCGGGTCTGAGCAGTTCTTC
TRBJ1-2 . TRBV4-3 . CASSQVDQGKGGYTF TGCGCCAGCAGCCAAGTGGATCAGGGAAAGGGGGGCTACACCTTC
TRBJ2-7 . TRBV28 . CASSAGLRYEQYF TGTGCCAGCAGCGCAGGGTTACGCTACGAGCAGTACTTC
TRBJ2-7 . TRBV27 . CASSLGQTYEQYF TGTGCCAGCAGTTTGGGACAAACCTACGAGCAGTACTTC
TRBJ2-7 . TRBV14 TRBD2 CASIPPGLAERRTYEQYF TGTGCCAGCATTCCCCCGGGACTAGCGGAGCGTCGGACGTACGAGCAGTACTTC
TRBJ1-5 . TRBV6-5 TRBD1 CASRTGVYSNQPQHF TGTGCCAGCCGTACAGGGGTTTATAGCAATCAGCCCCAGCATTTT
TRBJ1-1 . TRBV7-3 . CASSLFPTGDMNTEAFF TGTGCCAGCAGCTTATTCCCCACAGGAGACATGAACACTGAAGCTTTCTTT
TRBJ2-7 . TRBV19 TRBD2 CASSIGAGGPHEQYF TGTGCCAGTAGTATAGGAGCGGGAGGGCCCCACGAGCAGTACTTC
TRBJ1-1 . TRBV27 . CASSSRWGVPMNTEAFF TGTGCCAGCAGTTCTAGGTGGGGGGTCCCCATGAACACTGAAGCTTTCTTT
TRBJ2-7 . TRBV4-3 . CASSQAVSAGYEQYF TGCGCCAGCAGCCAAGCTGTATCGGCAGGCTACGAGCAGTACTTC
TRBJ2-1 . TRBV13 . CASSLGRMVALDEQFF TGTGCCAGCAGCTTAGGCCGAATGGTTGCCTTAGATGAGCAGTTCTTC
TRBJ2-2 . TRBV30 . CAWSVEGNTGELFF TGTGCCTGGAGTGTAGAGGGTAACACCGGGGAGCTGTTTTTT
TRBJ1-1 . TRBV28 . CASNTMGLEAFF TGTGCCAGCAACACAATGGGGCTTGAAGCTTTCTTT
TRBJ2-7 . TRBV7-8 . CASSLIENFYEQYF TGTGCCAGCAGCTTAATAGAAAACTTCTACGAGCAGTACTTC
TRBJ2-7 . TRBV11-1 TRBD2 CASSLVGTSGSYEQYF TGTGCCAGCAGCTTAGTAGGGACTAGCGGGAGCTACGAGCAGTACTTC
TRBJ1-5 . TRBV19 . CASSIDPAHYNQPQHF TGTGCCAGTAGTATTGATCCAGCCCACTACAATCAGCCCCAGCATTTT
TRBJ2-2 . TRBV6-1 TRBD1 CASSEATGVQGGELFF TGTGCCAGCAGTGAAGCGACAGGGGTTCAGGGCGGGGAGCTGTTTTTT
TRBJ2-7 . TRBV11-2 . CASSLDLTYPWLEQYF TGTGCCAGCAGCTTAGACCTGACATATCCTTGGCTCGAGCAGTACTTC
TRBJ1-1 . TRBV6-4 TRBD1 CAAETGGSSTEAFF TGTGCCGCCGAGACAGGGGGCTCGAGCACTGAAGCTTTCTTT
TRBJ1-3 . TRBV29-1 . CSVEARMSSGNTIYF TGCAGCGTTGAAGCGCGCATGAGCTCTGGAAACACCATATATTTT
TRBJ1-2 . TRBV4-1 . CASSQDPSQSFGYGYTF TGCGCCAGCAGCCAAGATCCTTCACAGTCGTTCGGCTATGGCTACACCTTC
TRBJ2-7 once TRBV29-1 . CSVYLRTYEQYF TGCAGCGTTTATTTGCGAACCTACGAGCAGTACTTC
TRBJ1-2 . TRBV9 . CASSAVQGGFGYTF TGTGCCAGCAGCGCGGTTCAGGGAGGGTTCGGCTACACCTTC
TRBJ2-5 . TRBV2 . CASSGTDSPLLETQYF TGTGCCAGCAGTGGTACGGACTCCCCTTTGCTGGAGACCCAGTACTTC
TRBJ2-1 . TRBV19 TRBD2 CASTLGGAYNEQFF TGTGCCAGTACCTTGGGGGGGGCCTACAATGAGCAGTTCTTC
TRBJ2-3 . TRBV11-2 . CASSRTYADTQYF TGTGCCAGCAGTCGCACTTACGCAGATACGCAGTATTTT
TRBJ2-1 . TRBV6-4 TRBD1 CASSGHGTGGSNEQFF TGTGCCAGCAGTGGTCATGGGACAGGGGGCTCCAATGAGCAGTTCTTC
TRBJ2-1 medium-sized TRBV6-4 . CASSDSKRGDYNEQFF TGTGCCAGCAGTGACTCGAAACGCGGGGACTACAATGAGCAGTTCTTC
TRBJ1-4 . TRBV7-6 . CASSLASGGANEKLFF TGTGCCAGCAGCTTAGCGTCGGGGGGCGCCAATGAAAAACTGTTTTTT
TRBJ2-7 . TRBV7-9 TRBD2 CASSLVFGTSGTYEQYF TGTGCCAGCAGCTTAGTTTTTGGGACTAGCGGGACCTACGAGCAGTACTTC
TRBJ2-2 . TRBV25-1 . CASTHDVGANTGELFF TGTGCCAGCACCCACGACGTAGGGGCGAACACCGGGGAGCTGTTTTTT
TRBJ2-7 . TRBV18 TRBD1 CASSPDRGDPYEQYF TGTGCCAGCTCACCTGACAGGGGTGACCCCTACGAGCAGTACTTC
TRBJ2-7 . TRBV7-9 . CASSQPGGDSRGPYEQYF TGTGCCAGCAGCCAGCCGGGGGGGGACAGCCGGGGGCCCTACGAGCAGTACTTC
TRBJ2-1 once TRBV7-8 TRBD2 CASSPGLGKSYNEQFF TGTGCCAGCAGCCCCGGACTAGGGAAATCCTACAATGAGCAGTTCTTC